The 10 T cell receptor beta chains reported below all come from one sample, sequenced in a study of siplizumab effects on memory and regulatory T cells. Generated by immunoSEQ multiplex PCR, the TCRdb table keeps only in-frame clones and is missing some. The profile shows approximately 110,000 clones, approximately 90% of them singletons. Sequencing was done on a sample of Tregs sorted from blood. The receptor source for this set is a human donor in good health.

This clone was found once. The V gene is TRBV5-6, the J gene TRBJ1-2; D may be TRBD1 (6 bases). The CDR3 totals 14 residues. In germline, CDR1 is SGHDT, CDR2 YYEEEE. Trimming removed 4 bases at V and 4 bases at J, with 14 bases between. The chain's CDR3 is CASSRDINTYGYTF. The CDR3 DNA follows: TGTGCCAGCAGCAGGGACATTAATACCTATGGCTACACCTTC.

This chain links TRBV18 with TRBJ2-5; D possibly corresponds to TRBD2 (5 bases). Trimming removed 2 bases at V and 1 base at J, with 14 bases between. The CDR3 has 16 residues. Germline V gene lookup returns CDR1 KGHSH and CDR2 LQKENI. CDR3 loop: CASSPGGSSLQETQYF. Here the CDR3 DNA reads TGTGCCAGCTCACCAGGAGGATCAAGCCTCCAAGAGACCCAGTACTTC.

The table lists this clone with a count of one. The genes are TRBV2 and TRBJ2-2; no firm D call. The length of the CDR3 is 15 residues. V was clipped by 4 bases and J by 5 bases, with 14 bases between them. Looked up from germline, CDR1 is SNHLY and CDR2 is FYNNEI. CDR3 sequence reads: CASSVVLGSTGELFF. The CDR3, as DNA: TGTGCCAGCAGTGTGGTGCTGGGGTCTACCGGGGAGCTGTTTTTT.

The chain couples TRBV29-1 to TRBJ2-5; D call uncertain. The CDR3 extends over 12 amino acids. Germline V gene sequence: CDR1 SQVTM, CDR2 ANQGSEA. Between the trimmed V and J ends, which lost 7 bases and 4 bases, there was a span of 13 bases. The CDR3 spells CSARQRTETQYF. Written as DNA, the CDR3 is TGCAGCGCCAGACAAAGGACAGAGACCCAGTACTTC.

The V gene is TRBV11-2, the J gene TRBJ2-3; maybe TRBD2 (6 bases). The CDR3 has 14 residues. Germline V CDR1 and CDR2: SGHAT, FQNNGV. The V end was cut by 5 bases, the J end by 2 bases, with 11 bases between. The CDR3 here is CASSMTRNTDTQYF. CDR3 in DNA: TGTGCCAGCAGCATGACTAGAAACACAGATACGCAGTATTTT. The whole variable domain, remainder taken from reference TRBV11-2 and TRBJ2-3, is EAGVAQSPRYKIIEKRQSVAFWCNPISGHATLYWYQQILGQGPKLLIQFQNNGVVDDSQLPKDRFSAERLKGVDSTLKIQPAKLEDSAVYLCASSMTRNTDTQYFGPGTRLTVL.

V is TRBV5-1 and J is TRBJ2-7; D unresolved. Trimming stripped 0 bases from V and 3 bases from J, with 13 bases between. The CDR3 is made up of 15 amino acids. The germline V gene encodes CDR1 SGHRS and CDR2 YFSETQ. The DNA for the CDR3 is TGCGCCAGCAGCTTGGGATTTGGGAAGGGCTACGAGCAGTACTTC. This encodes CASSLGFGKGYEQYF.

The V gene is TRBV11-2, the J gene TRBJ1-2; D possibly corresponds to TRBD1 (5 bases). This CDR3 is built from 15 residues. Germline V gene lookup returns CDR1 SGHAT and CDR2 FQNNGV. The V and J ends lost 3 bases and 2 bases respectively, with 13 bases between them. CDR3 in DNA: TGTGCCAGCAGCTTTGTTAGGGGCGGGAACTATGGCTACACCTTC. Protein: CASSFVRGGNYGYTF.

V is TRBV7-9 and J is TRBJ2-7; D call uncertain. The CDR3 extends over 13 amino acids. V lost 2 bases and J lost 2, with 7 bases in between. CDR1 and CDR2 from the germline V gene are SEHNR and FQNEAQ (reference sequence). CDR3 DNA: TGTGCCAGCAGCTTAACTTTAACCTACGAGCAGTACTTC. Its protein product is CASSLTLTYEQYF.

This rearrangement joins TRBV28 to TRBJ1-2; maybe TRBD1 (5 bases). In germline, CDR1 is MDHEN, CDR2 SYDVKM. V was trimmed by 7 bases and J by 5 bases, leaving 14 bases between them. The CDR3 sequence is 13 residues long. The CDR3 coding sequence is TGTGCCAGCATGGGGCATACAGATTATGGCTACACCTTC. Encoded protein: CASMGHTDYGYTF.

V gene TRBV6-1 combines with J gene TRBJ2-1; 9 bases agree with TRBD1. The CDR3 spans 14 residues. The V segment lost 4 bases and the J segment 9 bases; nucleotides outside the gene matches: 7. Germline V gene data show CDR1 as MNHNS and CDR2 as SASEGT. The CDR3: CASSGGTGYAEQFF. CDR3 nucleotides: TGTGCCAGCAGTGGCGGGACAGGGTATGCTGAGCAGTTCTTC.